The 15 T cell receptor beta chains below all came from one sample that was sequenced in a study of naive and memory T cell subsets (dated 2017 in TCRdb). The method behind the library was UMI-ligation and nested PCR. Sequencing relied on an Illumina MiSeq. The beta constant-region primer consisted of an equimolar mixture of two oligonucleotides that together covered TRBC1 and TRBC2. The raw public reads went through TCRdb reprocessing: fastp at Q25, MiXCR clone calling, in-frame beta chains kept. Duplicate CDR3 protein sequences are folded into a single record with the most common DNA and genes. This sample is represented by some 150,000 distinct CDR3 sequences; 15% to 20% of them were singletons. The ten largest clones capture roughly 0.13% of the sample. The specimen sequenced was naive CD4+ T cells from blood. The sample's cell subset or site label, in plain terms: naive T cells, CD45RA high CD27+. The receptor source for this set is a human donor in good health.

Only a few counts were recorded for this clonotype. This chain links TRBV28 with TRBJ2-3; D possibly corresponds to TRBD1 (5 bases). Trimming removed 5 bases at V and 0 bases at J, with 15 bases between. The CDR3 covers 16 residues. Germline CDR1 is MDHEN and CDR2 is SYDVKM. CDR3 amino acids: CASSEGVLGSTDTQYF. In DNA form, the CDR3 reads TGTGCCAGCAGTGAAGGGGTGCTTGGTAGCACAGATACGCAGTATTTT.

This clonotype was counted between two and nine times. V and J are TRBV30 and TRBJ1-1, with TRBD1 as a possible D gene (5 bases). V lost 1 base and J 3 bases, leaving 18 bases between the germline ends. The CDR3 length is 16 residues. CDR1 and CDR2 (germline): GTSNPN, SVGIG (reference sequence). This chain's CDR3 is CAWSGGWDEIHTEAFF. The CDR3 DNA reads as TGTGCCTGGAGTGGGGGCTGGGACGAAATCCACACTGAAGCTTTCTTT.

This clonotype showed up just a few times. The chain links TRBV18 to TRBJ1-1, with a possible D match to TRBD1 (6 bases). The CDR3 is made up of 18 amino acids. The V gene lost 3 bases and the J gene lost 0 bases, with 20 bases spanning the gap. Per germline, CDR1 KGHSH and CDR2 LQKENI. The chain's CDR3 is CASSPIPGASTMNTEAFF. In nucleotides, the CDR3 is TGTGCCAGCTCACCGATTCCGGGGGCGAGTACGATGAACACTGAAGCTTTCTTT.

This clonotype was observed many times. The chain couples TRBV6-2 or TRBV6-3 to TRBJ2-1; D may be TRBD1 or TRBD2 (6 bases each). The CDR3 contains 17 residues. In germline, CDR1 is MNHEY, CDR2 SVGEGT. V was shortened by 2 bases and J by 0 bases, with 14 bases between the two germline ends. The CDR3: CASSYETRGVSYNEQFF. DNA of the CDR3: TGTGCCAGCAGTTACGAGACTAGGGGGGTCTCCTACAATGAGCAGTTCTTC.

The DNA of the CDR3 is TGTGCCTGGAGTGTACCTTATGGCTACACCTTC. This encodes CAWSVPYGYTF. V and J are TRBV30 and TRBJ1-2; D is ambiguous. The CDR3 spans 11 residues. Trimming shortened V by 0 bases and J by 5 bases, and 4 bases separated the two germline ends. Germline lookup yields CDR1 GTSNPN and CDR2 SVGIG (reference sequence).

This clonotype appeared many times. The chain has TRBV12-3 or TRBV12-4 and TRBJ2-5; D possibly uses TRBD1 or TRBD2 (5 bases each). Trimming took 6 bases from V and 0 from J, leaving 11 bases between them. This CDR3 is built from 14 residues. The CDR3 DNA follows: TGTGCCAGCAGCACGGGACGGAACCAAGAGACCCAGTACTTC. Translation gives CASSTGRNQETQYF.

This clonotype showed up just a few times. At one boundary the junction diverges from the germline segment, which might be a read error. For the CDR3, the DNA is TGTGCCAGCAGTTACTCGAGTATCGAGCGGGGACGCTACCAGCAGTACTTC. Its translation: CASSYSSIERGRYQQYF. The rearrangement joins TRBV6-6 to TRBJ2-7; 7 bases agree with TRBD2. This CDR3 is built from 17 residues. CDR1 and CDR2 (germline): MNHNY, SVGAGI (reference sequence).

The rearrangement uses TRBV10-3 and TRBJ2-1; D tentatively reads TRBD1 or TRBD2 (5 bases each). Germline CDR1 ENHRY, CDR2 SYGVKD. This CDR3 comprises 14 residues. Trimming cost V 9 bases and J 5 bases, with 17 bases left between them. The CDR3 coding sequence is TGTGCCATAAAGACTGGGGGAGAGGACAATGAGCAGTTCTTC. Encoded protein: CAIKTGGEDNEQFF.

The chain is built from TRBV11-2 and TRBJ2-1; 7 nucleotides agree with TRBD1. The CDR3 consists of 15 residues. The trim removed 6 bases at V and 1 base at J, leaving 6 bases unmatched. CDR1 SGHAT and CDR2 FQNNGV come from the germline V gene. Here the CDR3 reads CASSIDRASYNEQFF. DNA of the CDR3: TGTGCCAGCAGTATTGACAGGGCGTCCTACAATGAGCAGTTCTTC.

The chain is built from TRBV4-1 and TRBJ2-7; 12 bases agree with TRBD2. The CDR3 consists of 16 residues. The J segment lost 1 base and the V segment lost 1 base, leaving 2 bases of the junction unmatched. Germline V gene data show CDR1 as MGHRA and CDR2 as YSYEKL. The CDR3 spells CASSQGLAGVSYEQYF. DNA of the CDR3: TGCGCCAGCAGCCAAGGACTAGCGGGAGTTTCCTACGAGCAGTACTTC.

Only a few counts were recorded for this clonotype. The chain uses TRBV5-1 and TRBJ2-1; possible D gene TRBD1, 6 bases. V lost 3 bases, J lost 7 bases, and 14 bases lay in between. CDR1 is SGHRS and CDR2 is YFSETQ in the germline V gene. This CDR3 region has 14 residues. Written as DNA, the CDR3 is TGCGCCAGCAGCTCGGGCGAAGGGGGAAATGAGCAGTTCTTC. Translating gives CASSSGEGGNEQFF.

The chain joins TRBV30 to TRBJ2-3; D might be TRBD2 (5 bases). Germline values: CDR1 GTSNPN, CDR2 SVGIG (reference sequence). V was shortened by 5 bases and J by 0 bases, with 12 bases between the two germline ends. This CDR3 region has 14 residues. The CDR3 here is CAWGLAASTDTQYF. The CDR3 DNA reads TGTGCCTGGGGGCTAGCTGCTAGCACAGATACGCAGTATTTT.

This clonotype has a handful of counts. This chain links TRBV4-1 with TRBJ2-5; no firm D call. Looked up from germline, CDR1 is MGHRA and CDR2 is YSYEKL. The CDR3 totals 14 residues. The germline V and J ends were trimmed by 3 bases and 2 bases, with 10 bases remaining between them. In DNA form, the CDR3 reads TGCGCCAGCAGCCAGAATGGACGGCAAGAGACCCAGTACTTC. Amino acids: CASSQNGRQETQYF.

The chain uses TRBV29-1 and TRBJ2-1; TRBD2 matches at 11 bases. In germline, CDR1 is SQVTM, CDR2 ANQGSEA. The CDR3 covers 15 residues. J was trimmed by 5 bases and V by 3 bases; bases with no gene match: 6. The CDR3 loop is CSVDTGTSGNNEQFF. CDR3 bases: TGCAGCGTTGATACCGGGACTAGCGGTAACAATGAGCAGTTCTTC.

This clonotype was counted only a few times. The chain combines TRBV28 with TRBJ2-5; 10 bases align to TRBD2. V lost 3 bases to trimming and J lost 5 bases; unmatched junction nucleotides: 12. The CDR3 is 17 residues long. Looked up from germline, CDR1 is MDHEN and CDR2 is SYDVKM. The CDR3 sequence is CASSFPVLAGGGETQYF. For the CDR3, the DNA is TGTGCCAGCAGTTTTCCAGTCTTAGCGGGAGGCGGGGAGACCCAGTACTTC.